These 3 T cell receptor beta chains were all obtained from the same sample, sequenced in a study of blood T cell repertoires in COVID-19. Produced via immunoSEQ multiplex PCR; TCRdb's table is partial and in-frame only. The table has around 140,000 clones, 88% seen once. The material sequenced was peripheral blood. The receptors were sampled from a man in his sixties or seventies with active COVID-19.

The CDR3 DNA follows: TGTGCCAGTAGTCTCGACAGGGGATACGAGCAGTACTTC. This translates into CASSLDRGYEQYF. The chain uses TRBV19 and TRBJ2-7; the match to TRBD1 covers 8 bases. This CDR3 has 13 residues. Per the germline V gene, CDR1 is LNHDA and CDR2 is SQIVND (reference sequence). With 5 bases clipped from V and 4 bases from J, the junction kept 4 bases outside the gene matches.

J is TRBJ2-5 and V is TRBV29-1, with 14 bases aligning to TRBD2. This CDR3 has 16 amino acids. J gave up 4 bases and V 5 bases, and 9 bases lay outside the gene matches. From germline, CDR1 is SQVTM and CDR2 ANQGSEA. CDR3 bases: TGCAGCGTTTGGGGGACTAGCGGGAGTTTTGGAGAGACCCAGTACTTC. Translated, it gives CSVWGTSGSFGETQYF.

A few counts support this clone. The chain uses TRBV4-1 and TRBJ2-7; 8 bases agree with TRBD2. The germline gives CDR1 MGHRA, CDR2 YSYEKL. Germline trimming cut 1 base from V and 7 bases from J; bases unmatched to any gene: 9. The CDR3 loop spans 15 amino acids. CDR3 sequence: CASSQGSGGRREQYF. Written as DNA, the CDR3 is TGCGCCAGCAGCCAAGGTTCGGGGGGGCGTCGAGAGCAGTACTTC.